One sample yielded the 6 T cell receptor beta chains listed below, sequenced in a study of blood T cell repertoires in COVID-19. Using immunoSEQ multiplex PCR, the repertoire was profiled, and TCRdb retains in-frame clones only, with some absent. The table has approximately 69,000 clones, around three quarters seen once. Sequenced: peripheral blood. The origin of the receptors is a man in his sixties with acute or convalescent COVID-19.

In its sample, this clone was seen once. J is TRBJ1-3 and V is TRBV5-5; D remains unclear. This CDR3 has 14 amino acids. Trimming stripped 4 bases from V and 0 bases from J, with 8 bases between. Germline V CDR1 and CDR2: SGHKS, YYEKEE (reference sequence). The CDR3, as DNA: TGTGCCAGCAGCGAGTGGAGCTCTGGAAACACCATATATTTT. This encodes CASSEWSSGNTIYF.

The chain employs TRBV2 and TRBJ1-5; D not certain. CDR1 and CDR2 (germline): SNHLY, FYNNEI. The ends were cut back, 4 bases at V and 7 bases at J, with 14 bases in the middle. This CDR3 is 14 amino acids long. The CDR3 sequence: CASSGEGRGQPQHF. CDR3 nucleotide sequence: TGTGCCAGCAGTGGCGAAGGCAGAGGGCAGCCCCAGCATTTT.

The V and J genes are TRBV18 and TRBJ1-2; D remains ambiguous. Trimming shortened V by 2 bases and J by 9 bases, and 10 bases separated the two germline ends. Germline V gene lookup returns CDR1 KGHSH and CDR2 LQKENI. This CDR3 is built from 12 residues. In DNA, the CDR3 is TGTGCCAGCTCACCAGGGGAGGAGAGCTACACCTTC. As protein: CASSPGEESYTF.

The V call is TRBV27, the J call TRBJ2-7, with 7 positions matching TRBD1. The CDR3 is 14 amino acids. V shed 6 bases, J shed 2 bases, and the junction held 7 bases outside the gene matches. CDR1 is MNHEY, CDR2 SMNVEV, per germline (reference sequence). This CDR3 reads CASSPGTDPYEQYF. For the CDR3, the DNA is TGTGCCAGCAGCCCCGGGACAGACCCCTACGAGCAGTACTTC.

V usage is TRBV7-9 and J usage is TRBJ2-1; the match to TRBD2 covers 8 bases. The V gene's germline CDR1 is SEHNR and CDR2 FQNEAQ (reference sequence). The CDR3 spans 13 residues. V was clipped by 1 base and J by 15 bases; unmatched bases: 8. As DNA, the CDR3 is TGTGCCAGCAGCTTAGATCGAGCGGGGGCAAGGTTCTTC. Translated, it gives CASSLDRAGARFF.

The chain is built from TRBV11-2 and TRBJ2-7, with 12 bases matching TRBD2. With V trimmed by 2 bases and J by 6 bases, 5 bases remained unmatched. The CDR3 extends over 15 amino acids. Germline loops: CDR1 SGHAT, CDR2 FQNNGV. This CDR3 reads CASSLISSGGAEQYF. The CDR3 DNA is TGTGCCAGCAGCTTAATTTCTAGCGGGGGGGCCGAGCAGTACTTC. Drawing the rest from reference TRBV11-2 and TRBJ2-7, the complete variable domain is EAGVAQSPRYKIIEKRQSVAFWCNPISGHATLYWYQQILGQGPKLLIQFQNNGVVDDSQLPKDRFSAERLKGVDSTLKIQPAKLEDSAVYLCASSLISSGGAEQYFGPGTRLTVT.